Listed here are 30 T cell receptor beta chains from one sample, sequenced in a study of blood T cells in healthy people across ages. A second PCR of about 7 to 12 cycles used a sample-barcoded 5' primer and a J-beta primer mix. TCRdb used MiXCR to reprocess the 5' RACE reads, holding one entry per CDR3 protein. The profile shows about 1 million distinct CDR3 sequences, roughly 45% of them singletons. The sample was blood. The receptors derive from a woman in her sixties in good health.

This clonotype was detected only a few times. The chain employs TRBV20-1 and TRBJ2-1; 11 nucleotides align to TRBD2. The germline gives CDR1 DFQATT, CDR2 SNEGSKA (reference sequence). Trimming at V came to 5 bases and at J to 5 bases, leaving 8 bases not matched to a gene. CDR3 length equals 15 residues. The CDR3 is CSAPTSGSPHNEQFF. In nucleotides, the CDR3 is TGCAGTGCTCCTACTAGCGGGAGTCCCCACAATGAGCAGTTCTTC.

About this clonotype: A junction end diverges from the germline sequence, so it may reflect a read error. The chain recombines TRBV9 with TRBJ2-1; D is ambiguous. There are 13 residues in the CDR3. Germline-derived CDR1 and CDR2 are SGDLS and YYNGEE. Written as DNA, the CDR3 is TGTGCCAGCAGCCCTCAGGTCCTCAATGAGCGGTTCTTC. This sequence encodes CASSPQVLNERFF.

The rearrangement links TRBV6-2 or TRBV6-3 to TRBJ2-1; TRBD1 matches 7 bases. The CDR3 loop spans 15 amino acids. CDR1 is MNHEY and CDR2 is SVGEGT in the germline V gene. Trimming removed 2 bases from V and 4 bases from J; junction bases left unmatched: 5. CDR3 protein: CASSYRDRQYNEQFF. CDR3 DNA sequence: TGTGCCAGCAGTTACCGGGACAGACAATACAATGAGCAGTTCTTC.

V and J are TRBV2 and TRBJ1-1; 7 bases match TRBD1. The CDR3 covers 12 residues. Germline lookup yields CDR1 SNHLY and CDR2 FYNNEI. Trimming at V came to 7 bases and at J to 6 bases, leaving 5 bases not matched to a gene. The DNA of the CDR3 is TGTGCCAGCACCCTGACAGGGTCTGAAGCTTTCTTT. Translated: CASTLTGSEAFF.

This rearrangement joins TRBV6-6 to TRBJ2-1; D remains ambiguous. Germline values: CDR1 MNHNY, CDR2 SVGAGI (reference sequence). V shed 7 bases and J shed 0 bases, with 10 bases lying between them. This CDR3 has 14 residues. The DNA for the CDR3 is TGTGCCAGCACTCCCTTAAGCTCCTACAATGAGCAGTTCTTC. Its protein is CASTPLSSYNEQFF.

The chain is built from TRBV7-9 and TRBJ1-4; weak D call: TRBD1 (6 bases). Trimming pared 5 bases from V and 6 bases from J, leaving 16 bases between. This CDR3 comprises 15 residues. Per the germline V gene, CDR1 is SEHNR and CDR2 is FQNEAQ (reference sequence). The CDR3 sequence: CASSPLLGGDEKLFF. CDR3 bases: TGTGCCAGCAGCCCTTTGTTGGGGGGCGATGAAAAACTGTTTTTT.

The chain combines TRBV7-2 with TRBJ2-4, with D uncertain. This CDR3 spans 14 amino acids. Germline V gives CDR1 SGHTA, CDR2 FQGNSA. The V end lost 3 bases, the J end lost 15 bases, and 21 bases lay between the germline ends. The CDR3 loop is CASSFGRTFHERYF. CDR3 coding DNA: TGTGCCAGCAGCTTTGGCAGGACCTTCCACGAGCGGTACTTC.

CDR3 coding DNA: TGTGCCAGCAGCTCCCTCGAGACCCGGGGAAGTAGGTTCACAGATACGCAGTATTTT. It specifies CASSSLETRGSRFTDTQYF. This sequence joins TRBV7-9 and TRBJ2-3; D is perhaps TRBD2 (5 bases). The CDR3 has 19 residues. Germline CDR1 is SEHNR and CDR2 is FQNEAQ (reference sequence). V gave up 4 bases and J gave up 2 bases, with 25 bases separating them.

The CDR3 sequence: CASSAWETSYEQYF. As DNA, the CDR3 is TGTGCCAGCAGTGCATGGGAGACCTCCTACGAGCAGTACTTC. The V and J genes are TRBV6-1 and TRBJ2-7; possibly TRBD2 for D (5 bases). The V end lost 4 bases, the J end lost 0 bases, and 10 bases lay between the germline ends. CDR1 and CDR2 from the germline V gene are MNHNS and SASEGT. CDR3 length: 14 amino acids.

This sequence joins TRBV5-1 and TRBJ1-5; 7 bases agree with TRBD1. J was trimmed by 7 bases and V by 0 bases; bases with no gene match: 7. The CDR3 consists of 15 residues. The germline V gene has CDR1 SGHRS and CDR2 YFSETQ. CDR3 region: CASSLVGGASQPQHF. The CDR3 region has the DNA TGCGCCAGCAGCTTGGTAGGGGGCGCGAGCCAGCCCCAGCATTTT. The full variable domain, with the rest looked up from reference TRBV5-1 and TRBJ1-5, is KAGVTQTPRYLIKTRGQQVTLSCSPISGHRSVSWYQQTPGQGLQFLFEYFSETQRNKGNFPGRFSGRQFSNSRSEMNVSTLELGDSALYLCASSLVGGASQPQHFGDGTRLSIL.

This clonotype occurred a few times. The CDR3 is CASSLRSPRQTAQPQHF. The DNA of the CDR3 is TGTGCCAGCAGTTTGAGATCACCCAGACAGACAGCGCAGCCCCAGCATTTT. The chain links TRBV28 to TRBJ1-5; the D gene is possibly TRBD1 (5 bases). Per germline, CDR1 MDHEN and CDR2 SYDVKM. Trimming removed 3 bases at V and 7 bases at J, with 22 bases between. The CDR3 covers 17 residues.

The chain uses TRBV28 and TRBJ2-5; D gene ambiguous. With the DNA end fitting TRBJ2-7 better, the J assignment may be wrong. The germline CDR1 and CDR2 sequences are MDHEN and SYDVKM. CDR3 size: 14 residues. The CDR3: CASTPSGIGYEQYF. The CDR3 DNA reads TGTGCCAGCACTCCTAGTGGGATAGGCTACGAGCAGTACTTC.

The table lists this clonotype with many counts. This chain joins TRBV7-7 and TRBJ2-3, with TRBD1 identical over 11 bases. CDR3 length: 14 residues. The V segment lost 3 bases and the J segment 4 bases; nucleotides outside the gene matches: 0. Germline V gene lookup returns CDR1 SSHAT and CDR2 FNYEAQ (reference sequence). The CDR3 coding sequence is TGTGCCAGCAGCTTGGGACAGGGGGCAGATACGCAGTATTTT. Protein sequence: CASSLGQGADTQYF.

As DNA, the CDR3 is TGTGCCCGACTAGTATGGGGAATGAAAAAACTGTTTTTT. This sequence encodes CARLVWGMKKLFF. The chain has TRBV24-1 and TRBJ1-4; no clear D. Trimming took 12 bases from V and 9 from J, leaving 19 bases between them. The CDR3 contains 13 residues. Looked up from germline, CDR1 is KGHDR and CDR2 is SFDVKD.

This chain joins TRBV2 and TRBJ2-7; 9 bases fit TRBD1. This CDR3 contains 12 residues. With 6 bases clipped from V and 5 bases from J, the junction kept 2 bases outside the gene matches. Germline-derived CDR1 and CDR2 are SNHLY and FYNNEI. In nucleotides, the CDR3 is TGTGCCAGCAGACAGGGGGCTCACGAGCAGTACTTC. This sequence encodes CASRQGAHEQYF.

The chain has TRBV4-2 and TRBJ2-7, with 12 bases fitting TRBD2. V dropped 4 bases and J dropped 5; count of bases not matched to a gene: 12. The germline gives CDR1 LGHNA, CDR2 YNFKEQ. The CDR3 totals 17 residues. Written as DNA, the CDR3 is TGTGCCAGCAGCCTCCGACCACTAGCGGGAGGCAAGGACGAGCAGTACTTC. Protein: CASSLRPLAGGKDEQYF.

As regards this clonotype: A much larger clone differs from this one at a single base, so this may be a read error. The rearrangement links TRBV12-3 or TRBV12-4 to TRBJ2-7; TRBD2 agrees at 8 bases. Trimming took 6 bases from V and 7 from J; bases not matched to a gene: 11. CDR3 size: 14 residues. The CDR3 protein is CASRRTSSVGEQYF. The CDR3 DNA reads TGTGCCAGCAGGCGGACTAGCAGTGTAGGGGAGCAGTACTTC.

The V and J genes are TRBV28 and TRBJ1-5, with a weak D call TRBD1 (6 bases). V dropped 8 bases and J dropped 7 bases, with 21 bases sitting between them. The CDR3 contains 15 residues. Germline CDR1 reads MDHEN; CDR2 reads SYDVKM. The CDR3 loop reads CASFRGGQMLQPQHF. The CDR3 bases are TGTGCCAGCTTCAGGGGCGGACAGATGTTACAGCCCCAGCATTTT.

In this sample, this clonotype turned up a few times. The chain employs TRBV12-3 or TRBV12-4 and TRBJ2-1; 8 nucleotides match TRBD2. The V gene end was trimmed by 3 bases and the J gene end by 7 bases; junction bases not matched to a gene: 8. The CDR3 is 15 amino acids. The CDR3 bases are TGTGCCAGCAGTTTCCTAGCGGGTGGGAGGAATGAGCAGTTCTTC. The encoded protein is CASSFLAGGRNEQFF.

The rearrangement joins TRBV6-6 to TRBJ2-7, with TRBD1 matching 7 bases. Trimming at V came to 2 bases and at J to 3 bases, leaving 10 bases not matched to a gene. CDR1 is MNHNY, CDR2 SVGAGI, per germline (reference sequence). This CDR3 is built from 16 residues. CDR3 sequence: CASSYTYRGEVYEQYF. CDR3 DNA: TGTGCCAGCAGTTACACCTACAGGGGTGAGGTCTACGAGCAGTACTTC.

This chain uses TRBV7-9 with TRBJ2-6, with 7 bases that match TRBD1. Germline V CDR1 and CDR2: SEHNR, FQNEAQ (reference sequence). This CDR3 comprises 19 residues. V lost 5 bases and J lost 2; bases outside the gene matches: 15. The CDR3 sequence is CASSQRQGEVGTGANVLTF. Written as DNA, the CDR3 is TGTGCCAGCAGCCAGAGACAGGGAGAGGTTGGGACTGGGGCCAACGTCCTGACTTTC.

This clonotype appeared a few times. CDR3 residues: CASSGGLEDNEQFF. DNA of the CDR3: TGTGCCAGCAGCGGGGGACTAGAGGACAATGAGCAGTTCTTC. The chain joins TRBV9 to TRBJ2-1; 8 nucleotides agree with TRBD2. Germline V lookup: CDR1 SGDLS, CDR2 YYNGEE. CDR3 length equals 14 residues. After removal of 3 bases from V and 5 bases from J, the junction contained 4 bases not matched to a gene.

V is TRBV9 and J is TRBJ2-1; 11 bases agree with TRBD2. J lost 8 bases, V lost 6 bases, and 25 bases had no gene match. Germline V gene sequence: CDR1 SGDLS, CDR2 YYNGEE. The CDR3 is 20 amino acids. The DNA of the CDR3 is TGTGCCAGCAACTTTACTAGCGGGAGTTGTCTCGGGCCTAACGCCGATGAGCAGTTCTTC. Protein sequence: CASNFTSGSCLGPNADEQFF.

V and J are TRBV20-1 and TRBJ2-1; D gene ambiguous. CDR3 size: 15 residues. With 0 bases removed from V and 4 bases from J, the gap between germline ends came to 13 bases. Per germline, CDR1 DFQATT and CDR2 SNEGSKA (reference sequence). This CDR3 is CSAREPGSYYNEQFF. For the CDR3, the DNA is TGCAGTGCTAGAGAGCCTGGATCGTATTACAATGAGCAGTTCTTC.

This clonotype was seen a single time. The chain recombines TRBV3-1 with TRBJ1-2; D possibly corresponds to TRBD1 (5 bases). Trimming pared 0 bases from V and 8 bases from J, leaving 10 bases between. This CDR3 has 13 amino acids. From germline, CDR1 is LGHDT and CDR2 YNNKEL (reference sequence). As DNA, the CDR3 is TGTGCCAGCAGCCAAGACAGGGAACAAGGCTACACCTTC. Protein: CASSQDREQGYTF.

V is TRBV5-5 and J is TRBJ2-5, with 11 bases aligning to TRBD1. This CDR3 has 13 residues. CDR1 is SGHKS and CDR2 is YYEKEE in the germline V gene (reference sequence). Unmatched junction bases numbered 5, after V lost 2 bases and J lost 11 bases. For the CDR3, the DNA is TGTGCCAGCAGCTTAGGACAGGGGGCTAATCAGTACTTC. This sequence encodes CASSLGQGANQYF.

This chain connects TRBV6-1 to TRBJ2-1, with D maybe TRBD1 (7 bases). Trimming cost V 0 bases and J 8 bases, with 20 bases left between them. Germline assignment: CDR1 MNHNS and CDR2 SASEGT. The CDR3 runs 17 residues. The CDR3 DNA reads TGTGCCAGCAGTGAAGCTGTTCAAGATCAGGGGGGCGATGAGCAGTTCTTC. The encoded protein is CASSEAVQDQGGDEQFF.

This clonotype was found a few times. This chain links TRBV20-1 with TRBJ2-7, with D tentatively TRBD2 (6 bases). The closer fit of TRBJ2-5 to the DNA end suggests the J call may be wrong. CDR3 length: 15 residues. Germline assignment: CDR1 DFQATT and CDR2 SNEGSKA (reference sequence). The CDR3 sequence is CSAFTPDYKMETQYF. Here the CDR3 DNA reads TGCAGTGCTTTCACCCCGGACTATAAGATGGAGACCCAGTACTTC.

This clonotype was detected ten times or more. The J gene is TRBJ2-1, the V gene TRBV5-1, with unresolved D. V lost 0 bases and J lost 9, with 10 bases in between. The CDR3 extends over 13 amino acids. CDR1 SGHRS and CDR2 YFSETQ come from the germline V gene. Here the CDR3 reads CASSLAEATEQFF. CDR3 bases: TGCGCCAGCAGCTTGGCCGAAGCGACTGAGCAGTTCTTC.

CDR3 DNA sequence: TGCGCCAGCAGTTCGTCGCAGCGGACATATGGCTACACCTTC. This translates into CASSSSQRTYGYTF. The V call is TRBV4-1, the J call TRBJ1-2; D might be TRBD1 (5 bases). The CDR3 runs to 14 residues. Germline loops: CDR1 MGHRA, CDR2 YSYEKL. V lost 6 bases to trimming and J lost 5 bases, with 16 bases between them.